The 4 T cell receptor beta chains listed next were all sequenced from one sample in a study of identical twins. TCRdb independently ran MiXCR on the 5' RACE reads; one entry per CDR3 protein. The table records 280,000 or so distinct CDR3 sequences, approximately 8.5% of them present only once. The data also belong to a second study, concerning yellow fever vaccine responses in identical twins.

Sequences were obtained from memory (CD45RO+) T cells sorted from blood. These receptors originate from a woman aged 18-29 years in good health.

Ten or more counts support this clonotype. CDR3 DNA sequence: TGTGCCAGCAGACAGGGCCCGAACACTGAAGCTTTCTTT. As protein: CASRQGPNTEAFF. The chain has TRBV2 and TRBJ1-1, with D tentatively TRBD1 (6 bases). CDR1 is SNHLY and CDR2 is FYNNEI in the germline V gene. The CDR3 is made up of 13 amino acids. V was shortened by 6 bases and J by 1 base, with 9 bases between the two germline ends.

The chain uses TRBV11-3 and TRBJ2-1; D not resolved. Trimming left V 0 bases short and J 10 bases short, with 10 bases between. The CDR3 sequence is 13 residues long. Germline V lookup: CDR1 SGHNT, CDR2 YENEEA. DNA of the CDR3: TGTGCCAGCAGCTTAGACCTCCGTGGGGAGCAGTTCTTC. Encoded protein: CASSLDLRGEQFF.

CDR3 sequence reads: CSTDRATEAFF. CDR3 DNA sequence: TGCAGTACGGACAGGGCCACTGAAGCTTTCTTT. The genes are TRBV20-1 and TRBJ1-1; 8 bases fit TRBD1. Germline trimming cut 8 bases from V and 4 bases from J; bases unmatched to any gene: 3. The CDR3 contains 11 residues. Germline V gene lookup returns CDR1 DFQATT and CDR2 SNEGSKA (reference sequence).

This clonotype was observed a few times. The chain has TRBV28 and TRBJ2-2, with 8 bases lining up with TRBD2. The ends lost 2 bases at V and 7 bases at J; junction bases unmatched: 6. The germline CDR1 and CDR2 sequences are MDHEN and SYDVKM. The length of the CDR3 is 15 residues. CDR3 DNA sequence: TGTGCCAGCAGTTTACGTGGGCTAGCGGGCGGGGAGCTGTTTTTT. Its protein product is CASSLRGLAGGELFF.